In its sample, the clone carrying this T cell receptor (beta chain) was seen many times. The data are from a study of CD8+ T cells in alopecia areata. Study in general: Treated patients took oral tofacitinib at 5 to 10 mg twice daily.

The sample's treatment: oral pan-JAK inhibitor, 5-10 mg twice daily. Obtained from alopecia areata patients were lesional scalp punch biopsies along with peripheral blood. Germline V gene data show CDR1 as MGHRA and CDR2 as YSYEKL. V lost 4 bases and J lost 5; bases outside the gene matches: 8. This CDR3 is built from 14 residues. In each case, RNA was isolated and then reverse transcribed into cDNA as the sequencing template. Using immunoSEQ multiplex PCR, the repertoire was profiled, and TCRdb retains in-frame clones only, with some absent. The table records 75,000 to 80,000 clones, around 65% of them present only once.

J is TRBJ2-7 and V is TRBV4-1; the match to TRBD2 covers 7 bases. Material: CD8+ T cells sorted from blood, obtained at week 24, from a patient treated with tofacitinib. The receptor's source is a human donor with alopecia areata. The CDR3 region is CASSRGEGRNEQYF. In DNA form, the CDR3 reads TGCGCCAGCAGCCGCGGGGAGGGACGGAACGAGCAGTACTTC.